This is a list of T cell receptor beta chains from one sample in a study of shared clonotypes between healthy human individuals. The repertoire was sequenced with immunoSEQ multiplex PCR; TCRdb's copy has only in-frame clones and lacks some. The table includes roughly 2,500,000 clones, 90% to 95% detected once. Material: naive CD4+ T cells from PBMCs. The receptors were sampled from a man between 18 and 29 years old in good health. Some clones in this sample may be carry-over from other donors' samples. The CDR3 runs from the conserved cysteine through the conserved F or W.

j_call v_call cdr3_aa
TRBJ1-1 TRBV27 CASSLGQTGMNTEAFF
TRBJ1-1 TRBV7-3 CASSLGRGWTEAFF
TRBJ1-2 TRBV5-5 CASSLAPDLNYGYTF
TRBJ1-6 TRBV5-1 CASSLEGSVATKSPLHF
TRBJ1-1 TRBV28 CASSPSWGAMVAFF
TRBJ2-1 TRBV2 CASSLDYPEGFF
TRBJ2-5 TRBV6-1 CASSELFAGETQYF
TRBJ1-5 TRBV27 CASSSGYRARSNQPQHF
TRBJ1-5 TRBV6-5 CASRTNRDQPQHF
TRBJ1-2 TRBV5-1 CASSLGGGIGYGYTF
TRBJ1-5 TRBV5-8 CASSRGTGQGNQPQHF